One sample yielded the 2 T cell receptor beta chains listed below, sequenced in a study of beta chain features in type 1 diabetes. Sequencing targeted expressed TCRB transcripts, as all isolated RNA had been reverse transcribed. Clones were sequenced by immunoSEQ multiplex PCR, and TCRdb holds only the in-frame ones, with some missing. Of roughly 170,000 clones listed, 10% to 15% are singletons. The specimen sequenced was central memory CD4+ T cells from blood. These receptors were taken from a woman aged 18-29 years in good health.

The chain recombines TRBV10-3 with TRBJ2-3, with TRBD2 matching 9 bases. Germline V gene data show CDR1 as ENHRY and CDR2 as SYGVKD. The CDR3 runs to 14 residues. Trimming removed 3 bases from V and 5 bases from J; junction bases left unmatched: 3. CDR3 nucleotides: TGTGCCATCAGTGACGCACTAGCGGGAGATACGCAGTATTTT. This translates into CAISDALAGDTQYF.

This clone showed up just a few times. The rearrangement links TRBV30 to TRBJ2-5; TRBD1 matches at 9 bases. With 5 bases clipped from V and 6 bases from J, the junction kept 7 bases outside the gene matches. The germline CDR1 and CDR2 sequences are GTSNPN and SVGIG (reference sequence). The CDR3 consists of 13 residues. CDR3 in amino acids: CAWGQGSSKTQYF. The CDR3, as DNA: TGTGCCTGGGGACAGGGGAGTAGCAAGACCCAGTACTTC.